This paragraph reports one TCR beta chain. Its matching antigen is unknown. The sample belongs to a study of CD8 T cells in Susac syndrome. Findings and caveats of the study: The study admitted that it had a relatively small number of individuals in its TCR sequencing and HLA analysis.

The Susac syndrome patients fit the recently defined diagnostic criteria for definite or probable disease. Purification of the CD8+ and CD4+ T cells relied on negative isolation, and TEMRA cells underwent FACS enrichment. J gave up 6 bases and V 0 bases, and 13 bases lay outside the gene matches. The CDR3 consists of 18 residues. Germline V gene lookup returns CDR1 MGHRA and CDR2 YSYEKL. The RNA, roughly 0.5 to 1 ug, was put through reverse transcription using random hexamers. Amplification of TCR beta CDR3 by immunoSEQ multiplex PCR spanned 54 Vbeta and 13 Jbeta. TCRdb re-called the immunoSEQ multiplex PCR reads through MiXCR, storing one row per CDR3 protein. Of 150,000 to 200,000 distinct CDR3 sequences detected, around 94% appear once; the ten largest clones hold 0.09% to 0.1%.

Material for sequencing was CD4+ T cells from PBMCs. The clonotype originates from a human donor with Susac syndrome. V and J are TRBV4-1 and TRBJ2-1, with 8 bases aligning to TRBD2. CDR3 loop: CASSQEYGLRGVTNEQFF. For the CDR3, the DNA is TGCGCCAGCAGCCAAGAGTACGGGTTGCGGGGGGTCACCAATGAGCAGTTCTTC.